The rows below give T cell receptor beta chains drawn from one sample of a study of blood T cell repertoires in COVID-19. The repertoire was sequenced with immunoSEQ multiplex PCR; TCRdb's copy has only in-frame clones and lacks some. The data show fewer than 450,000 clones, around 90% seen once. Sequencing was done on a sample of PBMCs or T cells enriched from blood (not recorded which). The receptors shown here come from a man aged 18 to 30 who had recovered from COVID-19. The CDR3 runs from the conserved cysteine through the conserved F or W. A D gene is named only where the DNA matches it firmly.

CDR3aa: CASSPLAGASYNEQFF; v_gene: TRBV14; d_gene: TRBD2; j_gene: TRBJ2-1
CDR3aa: CASSLSMGTALNTEAFF; v_gene: TRBV7-2; d_gene: TRBD1; j_gene: TRBJ1-1
CDR3aa: CASSPAGTEAFF; v_gene: TRBV5-4; d_gene: .; j_gene: TRBJ1-1
CDR3aa: CASSRDSFSQPQHF; v_gene: TRBV2; d_gene: TRBD1; j_gene: TRBJ1-5
CDR3aa: CASSLEAWDRKYGYTF; v_gene: TRBV5-4; d_gene: TRBD1; j_gene: TRBJ1-2
CDR3aa: CASSLWNGVLDYGYTF; v_gene: TRBV28; d_gene: .; j_gene: TRBJ1-2
CDR3aa: CASKDRGGGRRQETQYF; v_gene: TRBV2; d_gene: TRBD1; j_gene: TRBJ2-5
CDR3aa: CASSGGGGNRSPLHF; v_gene: TRBV2; d_gene: .; j_gene: TRBJ1-6
CDR3aa: CARNRRGHRHF; v_gene: TRBV10-1; d_gene: .; j_gene: TRBJ1-5
CDR3aa: CSAIRGSGSFAF; v_gene: TRBV29-1; d_gene: .; j_gene: TRBJ1-2
CDR3aa: CASSEGLNTGELFF; v_gene: TRBV7-9; d_gene: TRBD2; j_gene: TRBJ2-2
CDR3aa: CASSLFDRDGNTIYF; v_gene: TRBV3-1/TRBV3-2; d_gene: TRBD1; j_gene: TRBJ1-3
CDR3aa: CSVAQTGGEQYF; v_gene: TRBV29-1; d_gene: .; j_gene: TRBJ2-7
CDR3aa: CASSSGWGGTEAFF; v_gene: TRBV6-1; d_gene: .; j_gene: TRBJ1-1
CDR3aa: CASSSRLGGAKNIQYF; v_gene: TRBV7-2; d_gene: TRBD2; j_gene: TRBJ2-4
CDR3aa: CASSYRDSHYEQYF; v_gene: TRBV5-1; d_gene: TRBD1; j_gene: TRBJ2-7
CDR3aa: CASSPTGGGSYEQYF; v_gene: TRBV7-2; d_gene: TRBD1; j_gene: TRBJ2-7
CDR3aa: CASSLPTSGRQNEQFF; v_gene: TRBV11-2; d_gene: TRBD2; j_gene: TRBJ2-1
CDR3aa: CASSYTSGSPFYEQYF; v_gene: TRBV6-5; d_gene: TRBD2; j_gene: TRBJ2-7
CDR3aa: CASVERVGGYSNQPQHF; v_gene: TRBV19; d_gene: .; j_gene: TRBJ1-5
CDR3aa: CASSRKQIPQYSPNTEAFF; v_gene: TRBV5-1; d_gene: .; j_gene: TRBJ1-1
CDR3aa: CASSLTGIPQPQHF; v_gene: TRBV5-1; d_gene: .; j_gene: TRBJ1-5
CDR3aa: CASSRDRYSPLHF; v_gene: TRBV6-6; d_gene: TRBD1; j_gene: TRBJ1-6
CDR3aa: CASSETRTVPEKLFF; v_gene: TRBV6-1; d_gene: .; j_gene: TRBJ1-4
CDR3aa: CATSTPSQTTNEKLFF; v_gene: TRBV15; d_gene: .; j_gene: TRBJ1-4
CDR3aa: CASSFGQGEAFF; v_gene: TRBV3-1/TRBV3-2; d_gene: TRBD1; j_gene: TRBJ1-1
CDR3aa: CASSQDPQVNTEAFF; v_gene: TRBV4-1; d_gene: .; j_gene: TRBJ1-1
CDR3aa: CASSYSRGQTANYGYTF; v_gene: TRBV6-2/TRBV6-3; d_gene: .; j_gene: TRBJ1-2
CDR3aa: CASSLALAQAFF; v_gene: TRBV13; d_gene: .; j_gene: TRBJ1-1
CDR3aa: CASSPGGTAYTGELFF; v_gene: TRBV5-1; d_gene: .; j_gene: TRBJ2-2
CDR3aa: CASSPTGAGNTIYF; v_gene: TRBV18; d_gene: TRBD1; j_gene: TRBJ1-3
CDR3aa: CASSLGTDPTYGYTF; v_gene: TRBV5-4; d_gene: .; j_gene: TRBJ1-2
CDR3aa: CASFPPSRGSYNEQFF; v_gene: TRBV10-2; d_gene: .; j_gene: TRBJ2-1
CDR3aa: CASSQLGIGGQETQYF; v_gene: TRBV3-1/TRBV3-2; d_gene: .; j_gene: TRBJ2-5
CDR3aa: CASSLGGRSYNEQFF; v_gene: TRBV5-1; d_gene: TRBD2; j_gene: TRBJ2-1
CDR3aa: CASSGDRGTGELFF; v_gene: TRBV2; d_gene: TRBD1; j_gene: TRBJ2-2
CDR3aa: CASSLAQGAYSPLHF; v_gene: TRBV5-6; d_gene: TRBD1; j_gene: TRBJ1-6
CDR3aa: CAWTGFSVMNTEAFF; v_gene: TRBV30; d_gene: .; j_gene: TRBJ1-1
CDR3aa: CASSLTGGSPLGEQYF; v_gene: TRBV28; d_gene: .; j_gene: TRBJ2-7
CDR3aa: CASHREGSPLHF; v_gene: TRBV6-5; d_gene: .; j_gene: TRBJ1-6
CDR3aa: CASSWGQNSYGYTF; v_gene: TRBV5-4; d_gene: TRBD1; j_gene: TRBJ1-2
CDR3aa: CASSQVRGYGYTF; v_gene: TRBV14; d_gene: .; j_gene: TRBJ1-2
CDR3aa: CSATRTGELFF; v_gene: TRBV29-1; d_gene: .; j_gene: TRBJ2-2
CDR3aa: CASSFPDTRGEALHF; v_gene: TRBV28; d_gene: .; j_gene: TRBJ1-6
CDR3aa: CASSLTGQPGEQFF; v_gene: TRBV7-9; d_gene: TRBD1; j_gene: TRBJ2-1
CDR3aa: CASSQALNYGYTF; v_gene: TRBV3-1/TRBV3-2; d_gene: .; j_gene: TRBJ1-2
CDR3aa: CATSRAIGANTEAFF; v_gene: TRBV15; d_gene: .; j_gene: TRBJ1-1
CDR3aa: CASSLMGAAANEKLFF; v_gene: TRBV28; d_gene: .; j_gene: TRBJ1-4
CDR3aa: CASSSMGGNNSPLHF; v_gene: TRBV5-4; d_gene: .; j_gene: TRBJ1-6
CDR3aa: CASSIAWTSGGAEEFF; v_gene: TRBV19; d_gene: TRBD2; j_gene: TRBJ2-1
CDR3aa: CATSDGTGGYNEQFF; v_gene: TRBV24-1; d_gene: TRBD1; j_gene: TRBJ2-1
CDR3aa: CASSTISGGYNEQFF; v_gene: TRBV19; d_gene: TRBD2; j_gene: TRBJ2-1
CDR3aa: CASSLGRLAETQYF; v_gene: TRBV7-3; d_gene: TRBD2; j_gene: TRBJ2-5
CDR3aa: CASSVLPGTQNTEAFF; v_gene: TRBV6-1; d_gene: .; j_gene: TRBJ1-1
CDR3aa: CASFRGSGQALLAGYTF; v_gene: TRBV2; d_gene: TRBD1; j_gene: TRBJ1-2